Listed below are T cell receptor beta chains from one sample, sequenced in a study of blood T cell repertoires in COVID-19. Clones were sequenced by immunoSEQ multiplex PCR, and TCRdb holds only the in-frame ones, with some missing. The table shows 200,000 to 300,000 clones, with 85% to 90% occurring only once. Source material: peripheral blood. The receptors shown here come from a woman aged 40 to 55 with acute or convalescent COVID-19. The CDR3 runs from the conserved cysteine through the conserved F or W. Fields, in order: V gene, J gene, CDR3 protein.

TRBV6-5	TRBJ1-4	CASIDRSTNEKLFF
TRBV3-1/TRBV3-2	TRBJ1-1	CASSPDRRQTEAFF
TRBV18	TRBJ2-1	CASSPPGHSEQFF
TRBV19	TRBJ2-1	CASSTLGGVDYNEQFF
TRBV19	TRBJ2-1	CASSSQATIGIVGQFF
TRBV10-3	TRBJ2-1	CAISRTSGGTVSSYNEQFF
TRBV6-2/TRBV6-3	TRBJ1-1	CASSPRRGQSTEAFF
TRBV3-1/TRBV3-2	TRBJ1-3	CASSQVRGYGNTIYF
TRBV9	TRBJ1-1	CASSPPGQGNTEAFF
TRBV7-8	TRBJ2-6	CASSYTGIGANVLTF
TRBV5-1	TRBJ1-2	CASSIDPGDRGYTF
TRBV7-2	TRBJ2-5	CASSGQYQETQYF
TRBV2	TRBJ2-3	CASSEEGGIHTQYF
TRBV27	TRBJ1-1	CASSLHGGGNTEAFF
TRBV3-1/TRBV3-2	TRBJ1-1	CASSLAAGVTEAFF
TRBV7-9	TRBJ1-1	CASSFGGRGSTEAFF
TRBV27	TRBJ1-2	CASSLLQGREDGYTF
TRBV5-5	TRBJ1-5	CASSLMAGRQPQHF
TRBV9	TRBJ2-1	CASSPPGGEEQFF
TRBV18	TRBJ1-2	CASSPGHPNYGYTF
TRBV6-2/TRBV6-3	TRBJ1-1	CASSYSGRTNTEAFF
TRBV6-5	TRBJ1-5	CASSSWDLGANQPQHF
TRBV12-5	TRBJ1-1	CASGLVLGETTEAFF
TRBV7-3	TRBJ2-3	CASSPPGDRMADTQYF
TRBV19	TRBJ2-3	CASSILAGAPRPADTQYF
TRBV3-1/TRBV3-2	TRBJ1-3	CASTPKGLVNSGTIYF
TRBV2	TRBJ2-2	CASSDGQGNTGELFF
TRBV10-3	TRBJ1-6	CATRTGARNSPLHF